The 10 T cell receptor beta chains below all came from one sample that was sequenced in a study of T cell responses to AZD1222 COVID-19 vaccine. Measured with immunoSEQ multiplex PCR; TCRdb has only the in-frame clones, and not every one. Of around 130,000 clones in the sample, roughly 87% are singletons; the top ten hold approximately 1.5%. The sequences come from peripheral blood, collected on day 0 of AZD1222 vaccination. The source is an adult in good health.

The V call is TRBV5-1, the J call TRBJ2-7; 11 nucleotides align to TRBD2. The ends lost 3 bases at V and 3 bases at J; junction bases unmatched: 8. Per the germline V gene, CDR1 is SGHRS and CDR2 is YFSETQ. This CDR3 has 16 amino acids. The CDR3 protein is CASSSPYSGGDYEQYF. CDR3 DNA: TGCGCCAGCAGCTCCCCCTATAGCGGGGGGGACTACGAGCAGTACTTC.

V is TRBV30 and J is TRBJ1-6; perhaps TRBD1 as D (5 bases). Germline V gene lookup returns CDR1 GTSNPN and CDR2 SVGIG (reference sequence). Trimming cost V 8 bases and J 7 bases, with 15 bases left between them. The CDR3 is made up of 13 amino acids. CDR3 sequence reads: CAHHRDSNSPLHF. CDR3 nucleotide sequence: TGTGCCCATCACCGGGACTCGAATTCACCCCTCCACTTT.

V gene TRBV14 combines with J gene TRBJ1-2; no firm D call. The V and J ends lost 2 bases and 4 bases respectively, with 5 bases between them. The CDR3 runs 12 residues. Looked up from germline, CDR1 is SGHDN and CDR2 is FVKESK. CDR3 sequence: CASSQSAYGYTF. As DNA, the CDR3 is TGTGCCAGCAGCCAATCAGCCTATGGCTACACCTTC. Based on the CDR3 plus reference TRBV14 and TRBJ1-2, the full variable domain is EAGVTQFPSHSVIEKGQTVTLRCDPISGHDNLYWYRRVMGKEIKFLLHFVKESKQDESGMPNNRFLAERTGGTYSTLKVQPAELEDSGVYFCASSQSAYGYTFGSGTRLTVV.

This clone was observed once. The genes are TRBV6-5 and TRBJ2-3; 7 positions match TRBD2. The CDR3 has 13 residues. Germline lookup yields CDR1 MNHEY and CDR2 SVGAGI. Trimming removed 2 bases from V and 6 bases from J; junction bases left unmatched: 2. The DNA of the CDR3 is TGTGCCAGCAGTTACGGGCGGGGGGATACGCAGTATTTT. Its protein product is CASSYGRGDTQYF.

The rearrangement joins TRBV6-5 to TRBJ1-5; unclear D gene. CDR3 length: 13 amino acids. V was shortened by 4 bases and J by 2 bases, with 6 bases between the two germline ends. The germline CDR1 and CDR2 sequences are MNHEY and SVGAGI. The CDR3, as DNA: TGTGCCAGCAGTTCCGAGGGCAATCAGCCCCAGCATTTT. The encoded protein is CASSSEGNQPQHF.

J is TRBJ1-4 and V is TRBV28; D gene ambiguous. This CDR3 comprises 13 residues. The V gene's germline CDR1 is MDHEN and CDR2 SYDVKM. The ends were cut back, 5 bases at V and 6 bases at J, with 10 bases in the middle. The CDR3 DNA follows: TGTGCCAGCAGTCTGGACGGATATGAAAAACTGTTTTTT. Encoded protein: CASSLDGYEKLFF.

This chain connects TRBV10-3 to TRBJ2-7, with D possibly called TRBD1 or TRBD2 (5 bases each). V lost 3 bases and J lost 6, with 12 bases in between. CDR3 length: 13 amino acids. Germline V gene data show CDR1 as ENHRY and CDR2 as SYGVKD. CDR3 residues: CAISEGTPGEQYF. The DNA for the CDR3 is TGTGCCATCAGTGAAGGGACGCCGGGCGAGCAGTACTTC.

The rearrangement uses TRBV28 and TRBJ2-1; tentative D call: TRBD2 (6 bases). The V and J ends lost 1 base and 0 bases respectively, with 10 bases between them. This CDR3 spans 16 amino acids. Per the germline V gene, CDR1 is MDHEN and CDR2 is SYDVKM. In nucleotides, the CDR3 is TGTGCCAGCAGTTTATATCGGGGGAACTCCTACAATGAGCAGTTCTTC. Its translation is CASSLYRGNSYNEQFF.

This sequence joins TRBV6-5 and TRBJ1-1; no clear D. V was pared by 7 bases and J by 3 bases, with 18 bases between. There are 15 residues in the CDR3. Germline V gene lookup returns CDR1 MNHEY and CDR2 SVGAGI. The CDR3 DNA is TGTGCCAGCATCAACGAGGAGCGGTCGTACACTGAAGCTTTCTTT. Translating gives CASINEERSYTEAFF.

The V and J genes are TRBV5-6 and TRBJ1-1; D gene ambiguous. V was clipped by 6 bases and J by 7 bases, with 16 bases between them. Germline assignment: CDR1 SGHDT and CDR2 YYEEEE. The CDR3 covers 13 residues. CDR3 amino acids: CASTAGTLGEAFF. In DNA form, the CDR3 reads TGTGCCAGCACCGCGGGAACACTGGGTGAAGCTTTCTTT.